This TCR beta chain was sequenced in a study of early stage breast cancer tumors. On the study more broadly: Roughly 8 ER+/PR+/HER2- tumors were invasive ductal; a few were invasive lobular. Study outcomes and limitations: Compared with adjacent normal breast tissue, tumors showed around 2.7-fold greater T cell density and higher clonality.

On this clone: Its antigen is undetermined.

The CDR3 is made up of 14 amino acids. J gave up 7 bases and V 9 bases, and 12 bases lay outside the gene matches. The germline V gene encodes CDR1 MDHEN and CDR2 SYDVKM. This table comes from immunoSEQ multiplex PCR, and its TCRdb copy is limited to in-frame clones, with some not included. The table has 45,000 to 60,000 clones, roughly 83% seen once; the top ten hold about 1.4%. The TCR was taken from a person between 50 and 60 years old with breast cancer. This chain uses TRBV28 with TRBJ1-2; TRBD1 aligns across 9 bases. Material for sequencing was blood. CDR3 DNA: TGTGCCAGTGTACTGGACAGGGGTAGGGGTGGCTACACCTTC. It translates to CASVLDRGRGGYTF.